The 18 T cell receptor beta chains listed next were all sequenced from one sample in a study of control samples from healthy donors and cancer patients. The table came from immunoSEQ multiplex PCR; TCRdb's copy has only in-frame clones and leaves some out. The sample holds approximately 130,000 clones; about nine tenths are singletons and the top ten take around 9.4%. Sequencing input: blood. The receptors originated from a man aged 35-49 years in good health.

The chain recombines TRBV5-1 with TRBJ2-5; D is unclear. Trimming cost V 0 bases and J 2 bases, with 8 bases left between them. The CDR3 sequence is 14 residues long. Looked up from germline, CDR1 is SGHRS and CDR2 is YFSETQ. CDR3 coding DNA: TGCGCCAGCAGCTTGGTGGCAGCACAAGAGACCCAGTACTTC. The encoded protein is CASSLVAAQETQYF.

The V and J genes are TRBV4-1 and TRBJ2-6, with D uncertain. Per the germline V gene, CDR1 is MGHRA and CDR2 is YSYEKL. The CDR3 spans 17 residues. V lost 7 bases to trimming and J lost 0 bases, with 16 bases between them. The CDR3 here is CASKGPDFSSGANVLTF. The DNA of the CDR3 is TGCGCCAGCAAAGGTCCTGATTTCAGCTCTGGGGCCAACGTCCTGACTTTC.

The chain uses TRBV25-1 and TRBJ1-1; D unclear. Trimming shortened V by 4 bases and J by 2 bases, and 8 bases separated the two germline ends. Germline V gives CDR1 MGHDK, CDR2 SYGVNS. CDR3 length equals 13 residues. This CDR3 is CASSGVANTEAFF. Written as DNA, the CDR3 is TGTGCCAGCAGTGGGGTCGCCAACACTGAAGCTTTCTTT.

This clone was recorded only once. V gene TRBV7-2 combines with J gene TRBJ2-3; the D call may be TRBD1 or TRBD2 (5 bases each). The CDR3 has 14 residues. The V end was cut by 0 bases, the J end by 5 bases, with 9 bases between. Germline loops: CDR1 SGHTA, CDR2 FQGNSA. The CDR3 DNA follows: TGTGCCAGCAGCTTAGCGGCGAGGGGAGATACGCAGTATTTT. This gives the protein CASSLAARGDTQYF.

This chain links TRBV9 with TRBJ1-1; 7 bases align to TRBD1. V was pared by 1 base and J by 10 bases, with 10 bases of the junction left unmatched. This CDR3 region has 14 residues. Per the germline V gene, CDR1 is SGDLS and CDR2 is YYNGEE. The CDR3 DNA follows: TGTGCCAGCAGCGTACTCGATGAGGGGGCGCGAGCTTTCTTT. Protein: CASSVLDEGARAFF.

On this clone itself: The identical CDR3 is also encoded by other nucleotide sequences in the sample. The DNA of the CDR3 is TGTGCCAGCAGACTACAGGGGAGCACAGATACGCAGTATTTT. Its protein is CASRLQGSTDTQYF. The gene calls are TRBV6-5 and TRBJ2-3; 7 bases agree with TRBD1. With 6 bases clipped from V and 0 bases from J, the junction kept 3 bases outside the gene matches. The CDR3 has 14 amino acids. CDR1 is MNHEY, CDR2 SVGAGI, per germline.

CDR3 loop: CASSPRIREDTQYF. The CDR3 DNA follows: TGTGCCAGCTCACCACGGATAAGGGAGGATACGCAGTATTTT. V and J are TRBV18 and TRBJ2-3; possible D gene TRBD2, 5 bases. Trimming shortened V by 1 base and J by 6 bases, and 11 bases separated the two germline ends. There are 14 residues in the CDR3. Germline V gives CDR1 KGHSH, CDR2 LQKENI.

This chain uses TRBV12-3 or TRBV12-4 with TRBJ2-6; D is undetermined. This CDR3 is 13 amino acids long. CDR3 sequence (DNA): TGTGCTACCCAAGCAAGGGAAGCCAACGTCCTGACTTTC. It translates to CATQAREANVLTF.

V usage is TRBV7-2 and J usage is TRBJ1-3, with D possibly matching TRBD1 (6 bases). The CDR3 loop spans 16 amino acids. Trimming removed 5 bases from V and 4 bases from J, with 18 bases in between. Per germline, CDR1 SGHTA and CDR2 FQGNSA. CDR3 sequence: CASSLRTGLSGNTIYF. In nucleotides, the CDR3 is TGTGCCAGCAGCCTCCGAACAGGGCTATCAGGAAACACCATATATTTT.

The gene calls are TRBV9 and TRBJ2-3; 12 positions agree with TRBD2. The junction had 14 bases not matched to a gene; V was cut back by 4 bases and J by 2 bases. The CDR3 loop spans 19 amino acids. Per the germline V gene, CDR1 is SGDLS and CDR2 is YYNGEE. CDR3 DNA sequence: TGTGCCAGCAGCCGAGACATGACTAGCGGGGGTCGAGTCACAGATACGCAGTATTTT. It specifies CASSRDMTSGGRVTDTQYF.

In its sample, this clone was seen a few times. A junction end diverges from the germline sequence, so it may reflect a read error. The chain couples TRBV3-1 (or the pseudogene TRBV3-2) to TRBJ1-6; no clear D. This CDR3 has 15 residues. Germline CDR1 is LGHDT and CDR2 is YNNKEL (reference sequence). The CDR3 spells CASTQQSSYNSPLHF. The DNA for the CDR3 is TGTGCCAGCACCCAACAGAGCTCCTATAATTCACCCCTCCACTTT.

The chain couples TRBV4-3 to TRBJ1-1, with D unresolved. Germline assignment: CDR1 LGHNA and CDR2 YSLEER. CDR3 size: 16 residues. Trimming cost V 4 bases and J 6 bases, with 21 bases left between them. Written as DNA, the CDR3 is TGCGCCAGCAGCCCTTGGGGAGGGATTATAGGCGCTGAAGCTTTCTTT. Protein sequence: CASSPWGGIIGAEAFF.

This chain joins TRBV6-1 and TRBJ1-2, with 8 bases aligning to TRBD1. Per the germline V gene, CDR1 is MNHNS and CDR2 is SASEGT. V lost 2 bases and J lost 8; bases outside the gene matches: 13. The CDR3 spans 16 residues. The CDR3 region has the DNA TGTGCCAGCAGTGAATCTTTATCTATGGCAGGGGGCGGCTACACCTTC. This encodes CASSESLSMAGGGYTF.

The V and J genes are TRBV19 and TRBJ1-1; perhaps TRBD1 as D (6 bases). The germline V gene has CDR1 LNHDA and CDR2 SQIVND (reference sequence). This CDR3 contains 14 residues. V lost 5 bases and J 2 bases, leaving 12 bases between the germline ends. This CDR3 reads CASSPGDLNTEAFF. The CDR3 DNA reads as TGTGCCAGTAGTCCAGGGGACCTCAACACTGAAGCTTTCTTT.

The chain joins TRBV12-5 to TRBJ1-1, with TRBD1 matching over 11 bases. V lost 7 bases, J lost 5 bases, and 9 bases stayed unmatched. This CDR3 has 15 residues. Germline V gene data show CDR1 as LGHNT and CDR2 as FRNRAP. CDR3 protein: CASVPPDRGRTEAFF. In nucleotides, the CDR3 is TGTGCTAGTGTTCCTCCGGACAGGGGGCGTACTGAAGCTTTCTTT. The full variable domain, completed using reference TRBV12-5 and TRBJ1-1, is DARVTQTPRHKVTEMGQEVTMRCQPILGHNTVFWYRQTMMQGLELLAYFRNRAPLDDSGMPKDRFSAEMPDATLATLKIQPSEPRDSAVYFCASVPPDRGRTEAFFGQGTRLTVV.

The chain links TRBV7-2 to TRBJ2-3; 7 nucleotides agree with TRBD2. The V and J ends lost 2 bases and 3 bases, in that order; junction bases with no gene match: 5. The CDR3 spans 15 residues. Germline assignment: CDR1 SGHTA and CDR2 FQGNSA. The CDR3 spells CASSLSGGITDTQYF. The CDR3 nucleotides are TGTGCCAGCAGCTTATCGGGGGGTATTACAGATACGCAGTATTTT.

The chain couples TRBV5-4 to TRBJ1-1, with D perhaps TRBD1 (5 bases). Germline lookup yields CDR1 SGHNT and CDR2 YYREEE (reference sequence). V shed 4 bases and J shed 1 base, with 20 bases lying between them. There are 17 residues in the CDR3. The CDR3 region has the DNA TGTGCCAGCAGCCGACCTCCCCGTCAGGGAGCGAACACTGAAGCTTTCTTT. Amino acid sequence: CASSRPPRQGANTEAFF.

The gene calls are TRBV7-2 and TRBJ1-3; D ambiguous. CDR1 and CDR2 from the germline V gene are SGHTA and FQGNSA. There are 14 residues in the CDR3. V lost 3 bases and J lost 8, with 14 bases in between. The CDR3 region is CASSFQPLEDTIYF. The DNA of the CDR3 is TGTGCCAGCAGCTTCCAGCCTCTGGAGGACACCATATATTTT.